This T cell receptor beta chain was sequenced in a study of somatic mutations in cytotoxic T cells in rheumatoid arthritis. Profiled with immunoSEQ multiplex PCR; TCRdb holds only in-frame clones, not every one. The top ten hold about 10% of the sample, which has over 15,000 clones, under 85% seen once. V lost 2 bases and J 0 bases, leaving 10 bases between the germline ends. CDR1 is ENHRY and CDR2 is SYGVKD in the germline V gene. The CDR3 consists of 15 residues. Sequenced material: CD8+ T cells sorted from blood. The V call is TRBV10-3, the J call TRBJ1-1; a weak D match, TRBD1 (6 bases). The sequence came from a man younger than 35 with rheumatoid arthritis. The chain's CDR3 is CAISEVQGLNTEAFF. In DNA form, the CDR3 reads TGTGCCATCAGTGAGGTACAGGGTTTGAACACTGAAGCTTTCTTT.